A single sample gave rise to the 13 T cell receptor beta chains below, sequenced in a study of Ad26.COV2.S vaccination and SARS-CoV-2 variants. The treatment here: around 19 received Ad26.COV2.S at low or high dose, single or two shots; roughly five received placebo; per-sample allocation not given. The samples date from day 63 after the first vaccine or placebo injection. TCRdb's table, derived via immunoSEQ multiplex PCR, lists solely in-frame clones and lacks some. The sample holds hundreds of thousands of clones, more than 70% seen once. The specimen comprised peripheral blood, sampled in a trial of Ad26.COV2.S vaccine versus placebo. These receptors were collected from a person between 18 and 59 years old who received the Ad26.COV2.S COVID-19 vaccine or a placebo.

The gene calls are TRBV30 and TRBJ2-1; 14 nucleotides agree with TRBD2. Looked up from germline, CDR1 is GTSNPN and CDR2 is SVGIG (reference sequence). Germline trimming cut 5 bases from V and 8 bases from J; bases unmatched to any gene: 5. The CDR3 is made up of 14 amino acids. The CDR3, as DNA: TGTGCCTGGGGCGGGACTAGCGGGAGCTATGAGCAGTTCTTC. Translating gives CAWGGTSGSYEQFF.

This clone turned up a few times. CDR3 in DNA: TGTGCCAGCAGTTCGTTCTCTGGAAACACCATATATTTT. It encodes CASSSFSGNTIYF. The chain uses TRBV2 and TRBJ1-3; D is undetermined. The CDR3 is 13 residues long. CDR1 and CDR2 from the germline V gene are SNHLY and FYNNEI. V lost 5 bases, J lost 0 bases, and 5 bases lay in between.

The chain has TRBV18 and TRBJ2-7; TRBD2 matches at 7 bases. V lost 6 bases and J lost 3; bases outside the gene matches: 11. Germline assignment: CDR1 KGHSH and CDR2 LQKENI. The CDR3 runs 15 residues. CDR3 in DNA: TGTGCCAGCTCGCCGAGTAATAGGGAGGGCTACGAGCAGTACTTC. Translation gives CASSPSNREGYEQYF.

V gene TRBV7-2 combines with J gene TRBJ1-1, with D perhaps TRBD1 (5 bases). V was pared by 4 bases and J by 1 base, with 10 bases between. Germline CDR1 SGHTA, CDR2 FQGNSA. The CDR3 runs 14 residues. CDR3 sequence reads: CASSSEGQNTEAFF. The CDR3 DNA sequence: TGTGCCAGCAGCTCCGAGGGGCAGAACACTGAAGCTTTCTTT.

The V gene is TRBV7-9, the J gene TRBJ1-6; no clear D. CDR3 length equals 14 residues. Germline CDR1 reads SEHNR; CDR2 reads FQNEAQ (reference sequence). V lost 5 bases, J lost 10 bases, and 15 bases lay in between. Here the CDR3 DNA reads TGTGCCAGCAGCCCCCCCGGGAATCGGTCACCCCTCCACTTT. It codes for CASSPPGNRSPLHF.

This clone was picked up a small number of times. Here the CDR3 reads CASLKQGKGNQPQHF. In DNA form, the CDR3 reads TGTGCCAGCCTAAAACAGGGGAAGGGCAATCAGCCCCAGCATTTT. The rearrangement joins TRBV6-5 to TRBJ1-5; TRBD1 agrees at 7 bases. Trimming at V came to 8 bases and at J to 2 bases, leaving 9 bases not matched to a gene. Germline V gene data show CDR1 as MNHEY and CDR2 as SVGAGI. The CDR3 consists of 15 residues.

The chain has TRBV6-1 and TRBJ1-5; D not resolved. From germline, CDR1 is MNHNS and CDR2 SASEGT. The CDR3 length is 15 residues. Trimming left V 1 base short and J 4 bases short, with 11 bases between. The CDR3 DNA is TGTGCCAGCAGTGAAGGGGGATTCTGGAATCAGCCCCAGCATTTT. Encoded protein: CASSEGGFWNQPQHF.

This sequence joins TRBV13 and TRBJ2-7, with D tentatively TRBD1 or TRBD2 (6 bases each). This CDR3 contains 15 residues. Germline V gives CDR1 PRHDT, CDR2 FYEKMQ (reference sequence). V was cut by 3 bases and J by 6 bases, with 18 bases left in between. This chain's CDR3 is CASSLGGGEVAEQYF. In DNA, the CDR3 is TGTGCCAGCAGCTTGGGGGGCGGGGAGGTGGCCGAGCAGTACTTC.

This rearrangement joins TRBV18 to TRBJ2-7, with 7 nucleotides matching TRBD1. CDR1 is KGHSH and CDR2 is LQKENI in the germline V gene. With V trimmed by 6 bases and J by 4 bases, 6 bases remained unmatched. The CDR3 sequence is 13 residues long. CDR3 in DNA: TGTGCCAGCTCGGGGGACAGTTCTTACGAGCAGTACTTC. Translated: CASSGDSSYEQYF.

CDR3 in amino acids: CASSNYNSPLHF. The CDR3 bases are TGTGCCAGCAGTAACTATAATTCACCCCTCCACTTT. V and J are TRBV27 and TRBJ1-6; D unclear. Germline V gene lookup returns CDR1 MNHEY and CDR2 SMNVEV (reference sequence). V was shortened by 5 bases and J by 3 bases, with 2 bases between the two germline ends. This CDR3 spans 12 amino acids.

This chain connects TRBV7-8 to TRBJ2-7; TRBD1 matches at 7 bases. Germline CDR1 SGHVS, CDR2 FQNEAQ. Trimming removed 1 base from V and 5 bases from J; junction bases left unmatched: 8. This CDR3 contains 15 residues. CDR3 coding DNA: TGTGCCAGCAGCTTAGTTGGGACGACAGGGAACGAGCAGTACTTC. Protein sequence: CASSLVGTTGNEQYF. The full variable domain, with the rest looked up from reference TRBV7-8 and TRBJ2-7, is GAGVSQSPRYKVAKRGQDVALRCDPISGHVSLFWYQQALGQGPEFLTYFQNEAQLDKSGLPSDRFFAERPEGSVSTLKIQRTQQEDSAVYLCASSLVGTTGNEQYFGPGTRLTVT.

The CDR3 DNA reads TGTGCCAGCTGGAGGGGCACCGGGGAGCTGTTTTTT. Its protein product is CASWRGTGELFF. This chain links TRBV6-5 with TRBJ2-2; tentatively, D is TRBD2 (6 bases). V lost 8 bases to trimming and J lost 4 bases, with 8 bases between them. The germline V gene has CDR1 MNHEY and CDR2 SVGAGI. The CDR3 sequence is 12 residues long.

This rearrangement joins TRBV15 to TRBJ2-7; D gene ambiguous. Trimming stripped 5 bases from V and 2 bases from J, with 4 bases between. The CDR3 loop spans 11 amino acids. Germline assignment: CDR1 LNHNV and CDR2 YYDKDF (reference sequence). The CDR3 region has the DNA TGTGCCACCAGCGGAGCCTACGAGCAGTACTTC. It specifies CATSGAYEQYF.